The 10 T cell receptor beta chains reported below all come from one sample, sequenced in a study of monozygotic twins with cystic fibrosis. Repertoires were generated with immunoSEQ multiplex PCR, while TCRdb's copy carries only in-frame clones and drops some. The sample carries 30,000 to 35,000 clones, roughly three fifths recorded once. Material: blood. These receptor sequences come from a girl aged 5-17 years with cystic fibrosis.

The rearrangement joins TRBV7-2 to TRBJ2-1; D is perhaps TRBD1 or TRBD2 (5 bases each). Trimming cost V 5 bases and J 3 bases, with 11 bases left between them. The CDR3 totals 14 residues. The germline gives CDR1 SGHTA, CDR2 FQGNSA. The CDR3 spells CASSGGRRYNEQFF. The DNA for the CDR3 is TGTGCCAGCAGCGGGGGACGTCGCTACAATGAGCAGTTCTTC.

The rearrangement joins TRBV27 to TRBJ1-2, with 7 bases matching TRBD1. With 0 bases clipped from V and 8 bases from J, the junction kept 6 bases outside the gene matches. Germline CDR1 reads MNHEY; CDR2 reads SMNVEV (reference sequence). The CDR3 is made up of 14 amino acids. Here the CDR3 reads CASSLSGGGKGYTF. As DNA, the CDR3 is TGTGCCAGCAGTTTATCAGGGGGCGGCAAGGGCTACACCTTC.

V and J are TRBV7-2 and TRBJ1-2, with D perhaps TRBD1 (6 bases). The CDR3 sequence is 12 residues long. Germline V gene sequence: CDR1 SGHTA, CDR2 FQGNSA. V was trimmed by 2 bases and J by 5 bases, leaving 6 bases between them. CDR3 loop: CASSLQGYGYTF. The CDR3, as DNA: TGTGCCAGCAGCTTACAGGGGTATGGCTACACCTTC.

This clone was seen a few times. The chain joins TRBV2 to TRBJ1-2, with unresolved D. CDR1 is SNHLY, CDR2 FYNNEI, per germline. This CDR3 has 11 amino acids. The V gene lost 6 bases and the J gene lost 3 bases, with 5 bases spanning the gap. The CDR3 sequence is CASSHDYGYTF. The DNA for the CDR3 is TGTGCCAGCAGCCACGACTATGGCTACACCTTC.

The chain carries TRBV27 and TRBJ2-7; TRBD1 is a possible D gene (8 bases). The CDR3 spans 15 residues. Trimming took off 4 bases at V and 7 bases at J, with 20 bases between the two ends. The V gene's germline CDR1 is MNHEY and CDR2 SMNVEV (reference sequence). Here the CDR3 DNA reads TGTGCCAGCAGTTCAGGGGGCGGGGGCCGGTGGGAGCAGTACTTC. Its translation is CASSSGGGGRWEQYF.

The gene calls are TRBV27 and TRBJ2-3; TRBD2 matches 8 bases. The CDR3 is 14 residues long. CDR1 MNHEY and CDR2 SMNVEV come from the germline V gene (reference sequence). Trimming cost V 5 bases and J 4 bases; bases outside gene matches: 5. Here the CDR3 DNA reads TGTGCCAGCAGTAGCGGGAGTGCCGCAGATACGCAGTATTTT. Translation gives CASSSGSAADTQYF.

The chain is built from TRBV10-3 and TRBJ1-2; 7 nucleotides match TRBD1. The CDR3 is made up of 16 amino acids. Per germline, CDR1 ENHRY and CDR2 SYGVKD. The V gene end was trimmed by 3 bases and the J gene end by 1 base; junction bases not matched to a gene: 8. CDR3 loop: CAISDPTGMGNYGYTF. CDR3 in DNA: TGTGCCATCAGTGACCCGACAGGGATGGGTAACTATGGCTACACCTTC.

The chain combines TRBV29-1 with TRBJ2-3; the match to TRBD1 covers 9 bases. V trimming: 4 bases; J trimming: 8 bases; junction bases outside the gene matches: 22. The CDR3 has 18 amino acids. Germline CDR1 and CDR2: SQVTM and ANQGSEA. This CDR3 reads CSVGGQGGSYMGPSTQYF. The CDR3 bases are TGCAGCGTTGGGGGACAGGGTGGTAGTTATATGGGTCCTTCTACGCAGTATTTT.

This clone has a handful of counts. The CDR3 DNA follows: TGCGCCAGCAGTGAGTTAAGGGGGAACACTGAAGCTTTCTTT. Protein sequence: CASSELRGNTEAFF. This chain joins TRBV10-2 and TRBJ1-1; maybe TRBD1 (5 bases). The germline CDR1 and CDR2 sequences are WSHSY and SAAADI. V lost 1 base, J lost 1 base, and 7 bases lay in between. The CDR3 consists of 14 residues.

This clone was seen more than once but under ten times. This CDR3 is CASSVRPNQPQHF. CDR3 coding DNA: TGTGCCAGCAGCGTACGGCCCAATCAGCCCCAGCATTTT. The chain combines TRBV6-5 with TRBJ1-5, with D unclear. The germline V gene encodes CDR1 MNHEY and CDR2 SVGAGI. This CDR3 is 13 amino acids long. Trimming removed 6 bases at V and 3 bases at J, with 9 bases between.